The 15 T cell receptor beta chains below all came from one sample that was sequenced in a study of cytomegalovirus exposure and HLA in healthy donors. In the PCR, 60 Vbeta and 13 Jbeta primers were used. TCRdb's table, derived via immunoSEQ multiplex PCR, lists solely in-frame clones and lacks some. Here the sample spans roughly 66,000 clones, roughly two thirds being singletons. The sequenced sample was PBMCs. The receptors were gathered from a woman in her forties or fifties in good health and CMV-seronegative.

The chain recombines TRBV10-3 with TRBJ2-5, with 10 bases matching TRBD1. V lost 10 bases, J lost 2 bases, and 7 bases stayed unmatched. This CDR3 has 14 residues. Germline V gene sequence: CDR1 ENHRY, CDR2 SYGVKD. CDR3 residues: CATRTGGSQETQYF. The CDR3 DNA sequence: TGTGCCACCCGGACAGGGGGGTCTCAAGAGACCCAGTACTTC.

CDR3 sequence: CASRRQGINTEAFF. The CDR3 nucleotides are TGTGCCAGCAGACGACAGGGAATAAACACTGAAGCTTTCTTT. J is TRBJ1-1 and V is TRBV6-5; 7 bases are a match to TRBD1. The V and J ends lost 6 bases and 2 bases, in that order; junction bases with no gene match: 6. Germline V gene sequence: CDR1 MNHEY, CDR2 SVGAGI. The CDR3 extends over 14 amino acids.

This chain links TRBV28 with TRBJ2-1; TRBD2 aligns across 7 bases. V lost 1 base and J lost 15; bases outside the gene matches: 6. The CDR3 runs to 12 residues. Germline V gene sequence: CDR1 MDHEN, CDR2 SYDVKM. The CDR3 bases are TGTGCCAGCAGTTTATACCAGCGGGATGTGTTCTTC. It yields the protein CASSLYQRDVFF.

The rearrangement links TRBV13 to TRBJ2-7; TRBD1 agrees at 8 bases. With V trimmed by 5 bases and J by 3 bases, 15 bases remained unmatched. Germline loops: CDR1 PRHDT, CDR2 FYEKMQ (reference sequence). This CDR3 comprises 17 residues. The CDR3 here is CASSPSGAGTGIYEQYF. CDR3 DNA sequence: TGTGCCAGCAGCCCGAGCGGCGCCGGGACAGGTATCTACGAGCAGTACTTC.

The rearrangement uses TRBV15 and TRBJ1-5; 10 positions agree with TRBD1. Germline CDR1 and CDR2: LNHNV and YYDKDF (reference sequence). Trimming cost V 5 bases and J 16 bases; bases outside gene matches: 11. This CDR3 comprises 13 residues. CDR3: CATSRLDRGVYHF. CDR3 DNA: TGTGCCACCAGCCGATTGGACAGGGGGGTATACCATTTT.

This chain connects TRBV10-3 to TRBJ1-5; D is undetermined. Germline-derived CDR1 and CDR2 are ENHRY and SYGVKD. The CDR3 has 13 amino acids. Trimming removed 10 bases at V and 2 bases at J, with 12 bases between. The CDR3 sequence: CATRDGGNQPQHF. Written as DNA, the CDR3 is TGTGCCACCCGCGACGGGGGCAATCAGCCCCAGCATTTT.

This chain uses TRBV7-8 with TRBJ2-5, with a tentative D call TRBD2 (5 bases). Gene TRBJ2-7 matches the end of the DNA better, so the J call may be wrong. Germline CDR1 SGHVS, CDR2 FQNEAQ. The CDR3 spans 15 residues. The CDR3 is CASSLARGWHYEQYF. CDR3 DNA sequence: TGTGCCAGCAGCTTAGCACGGGGATGGCACTACGAGCAGTACTTC.

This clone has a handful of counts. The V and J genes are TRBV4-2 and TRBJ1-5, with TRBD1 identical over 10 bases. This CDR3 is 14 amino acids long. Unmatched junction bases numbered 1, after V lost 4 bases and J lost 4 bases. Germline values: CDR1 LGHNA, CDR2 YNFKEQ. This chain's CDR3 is CASSLGQGNQPQHF. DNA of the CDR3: TGTGCCAGCAGCCTGGGACAGGGGAATCAGCCCCAGCATTTT.

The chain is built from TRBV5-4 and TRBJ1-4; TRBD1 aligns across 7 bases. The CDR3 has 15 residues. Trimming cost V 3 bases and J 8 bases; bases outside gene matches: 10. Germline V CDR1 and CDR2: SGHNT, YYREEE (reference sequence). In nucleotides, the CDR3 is TGTGCCAGCAGCTGGGCCCCCGGGACAGACGAAAAACTGTTTTTT. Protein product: CASSWAPGTDEKLFF.

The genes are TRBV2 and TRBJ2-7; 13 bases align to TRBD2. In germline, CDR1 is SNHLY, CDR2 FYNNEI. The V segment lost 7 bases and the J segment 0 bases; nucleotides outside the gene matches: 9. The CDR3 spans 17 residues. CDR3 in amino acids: CASTRLAGGYDSYEQYF. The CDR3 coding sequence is TGTGCCAGCACAAGACTAGCGGGAGGCTATGACTCCTACGAGCAGTACTTC.

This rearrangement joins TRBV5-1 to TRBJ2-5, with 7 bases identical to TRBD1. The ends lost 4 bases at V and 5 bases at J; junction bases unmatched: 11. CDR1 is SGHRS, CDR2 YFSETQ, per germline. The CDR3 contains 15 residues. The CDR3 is CASSATGMGLETQYF. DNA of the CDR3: TGCGCCAGCAGCGCGACAGGGATGGGTTTGGAGACCCAGTACTTC. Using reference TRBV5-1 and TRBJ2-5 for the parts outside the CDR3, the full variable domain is KAGVTQTPRYLIKTRGQQVTLSCSPISGHRSVSWYQQTPGQGLQFLFEYFSETQRNKGNFPGRFSGRQFSNSRSEMNVSTLELGDSALYLCASSATGMGLETQYFGPGTRLLVL.

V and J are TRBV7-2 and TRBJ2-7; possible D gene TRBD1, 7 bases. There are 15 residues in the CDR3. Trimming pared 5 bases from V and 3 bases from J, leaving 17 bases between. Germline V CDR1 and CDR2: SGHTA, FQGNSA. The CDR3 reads CASSPGGQYDYEQYF. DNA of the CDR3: TGTGCCAGCAGCCCCGGGGGACAGTACGACTACGAGCAGTACTTC.

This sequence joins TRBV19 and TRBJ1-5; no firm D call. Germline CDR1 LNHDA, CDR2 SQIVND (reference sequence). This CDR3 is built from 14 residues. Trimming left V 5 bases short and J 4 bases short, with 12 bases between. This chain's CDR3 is CASSLESANQPQHF. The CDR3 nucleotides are TGTGCCAGTAGTCTTGAGTCCGCTAATCAGCCCCAGCATTTT.

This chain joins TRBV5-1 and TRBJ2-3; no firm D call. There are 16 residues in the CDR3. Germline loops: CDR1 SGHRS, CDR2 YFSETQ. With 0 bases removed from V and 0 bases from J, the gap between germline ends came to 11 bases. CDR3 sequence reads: CASSLVAGISTDTQYF. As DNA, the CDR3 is TGCGCCAGCAGCTTGGTTGCAGGTATTAGCACAGATACGCAGTATTTT.

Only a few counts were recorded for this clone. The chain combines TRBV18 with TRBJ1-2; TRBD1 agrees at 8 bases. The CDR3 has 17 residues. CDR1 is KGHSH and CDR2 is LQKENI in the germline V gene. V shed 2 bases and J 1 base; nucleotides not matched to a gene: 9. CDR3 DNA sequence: TGTGCCAGCTCACCAACCACAGGGGGAGGCGGTAACTATGGCTACACCTTC. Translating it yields CASSPTTGGGGNYGYTF.